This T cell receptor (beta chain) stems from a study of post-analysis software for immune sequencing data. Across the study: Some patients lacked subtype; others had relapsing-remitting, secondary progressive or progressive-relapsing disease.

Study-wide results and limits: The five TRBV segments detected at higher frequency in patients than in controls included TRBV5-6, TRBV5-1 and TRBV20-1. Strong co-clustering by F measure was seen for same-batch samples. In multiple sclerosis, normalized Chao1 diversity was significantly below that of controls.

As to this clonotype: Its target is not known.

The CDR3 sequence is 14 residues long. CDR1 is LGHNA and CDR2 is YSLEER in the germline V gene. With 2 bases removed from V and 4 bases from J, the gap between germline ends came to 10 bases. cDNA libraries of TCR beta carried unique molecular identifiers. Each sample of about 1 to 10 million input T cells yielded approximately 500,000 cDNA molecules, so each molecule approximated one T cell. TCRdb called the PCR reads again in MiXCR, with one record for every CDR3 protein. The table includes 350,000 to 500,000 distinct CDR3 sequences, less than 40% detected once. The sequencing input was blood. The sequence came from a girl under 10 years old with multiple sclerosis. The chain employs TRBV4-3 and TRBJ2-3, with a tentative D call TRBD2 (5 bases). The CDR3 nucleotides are TGCGCCAGCAGCCAATTAGCGTGGTCAGATACGCAGTATTTT. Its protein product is CASSQLAWSDTQYF.